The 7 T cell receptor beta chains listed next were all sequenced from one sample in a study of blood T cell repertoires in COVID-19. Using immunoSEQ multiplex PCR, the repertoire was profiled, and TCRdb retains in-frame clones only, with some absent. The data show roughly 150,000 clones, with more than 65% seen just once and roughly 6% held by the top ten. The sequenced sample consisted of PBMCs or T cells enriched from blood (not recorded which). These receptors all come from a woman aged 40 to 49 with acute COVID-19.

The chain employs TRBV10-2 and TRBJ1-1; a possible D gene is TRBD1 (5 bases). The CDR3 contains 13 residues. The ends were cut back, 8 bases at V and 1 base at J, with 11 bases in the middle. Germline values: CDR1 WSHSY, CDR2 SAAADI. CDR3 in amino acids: CASRDSRNTEAFF. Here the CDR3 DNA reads TGCGCCAGCCGGGACTCTCGGAACACTGAAGCTTTCTTT.

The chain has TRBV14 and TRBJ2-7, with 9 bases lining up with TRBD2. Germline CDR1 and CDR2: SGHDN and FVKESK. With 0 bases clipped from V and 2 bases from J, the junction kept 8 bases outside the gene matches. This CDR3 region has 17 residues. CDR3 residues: CASSQDWASGNPYEQYF. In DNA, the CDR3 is TGTGCCAGCAGCCAAGATTGGGCTAGCGGGAACCCCTACGAGCAGTACTTC.

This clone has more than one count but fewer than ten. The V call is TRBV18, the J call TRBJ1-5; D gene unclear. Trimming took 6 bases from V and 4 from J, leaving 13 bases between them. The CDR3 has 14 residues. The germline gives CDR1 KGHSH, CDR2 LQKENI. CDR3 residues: CASSPSSSNQPQHF. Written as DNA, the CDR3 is TGTGCCAGCTCCCCCTCGAGTAGTAATCAGCCCCAGCATTTT.

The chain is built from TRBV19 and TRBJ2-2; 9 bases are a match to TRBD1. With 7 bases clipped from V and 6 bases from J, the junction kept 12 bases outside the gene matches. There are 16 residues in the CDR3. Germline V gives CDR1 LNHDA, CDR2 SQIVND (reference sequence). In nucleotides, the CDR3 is TGTGCCAGTATCGACAGGGGGGTATCTAGTTCCGGGGAGCTGTTTTTT. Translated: CASIDRGVSSSGELFF.

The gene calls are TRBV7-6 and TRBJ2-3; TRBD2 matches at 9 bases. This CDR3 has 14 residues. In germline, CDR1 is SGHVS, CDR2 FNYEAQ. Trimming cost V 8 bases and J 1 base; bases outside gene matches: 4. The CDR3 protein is CASGRTSGTDTQYF. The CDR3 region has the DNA TGTGCCAGCGGTAGGACTAGCGGCACAGATACGCAGTATTTT. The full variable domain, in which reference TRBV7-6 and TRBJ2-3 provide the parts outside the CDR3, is GAGVSQSPRYKVTKRGQDVALRCDPISGHVSLYWYRQALGQGPEFLTYFNYEAQQDKSGLPNDRFSAERPEGSISTLTIQRTEQRDSAMYRCASGRTSGTDTQYFGPGTRLTVL.

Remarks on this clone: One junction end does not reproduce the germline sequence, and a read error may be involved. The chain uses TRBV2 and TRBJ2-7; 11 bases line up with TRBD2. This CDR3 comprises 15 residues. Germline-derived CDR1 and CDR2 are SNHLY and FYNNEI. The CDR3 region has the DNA TGTGCCAGCAGAGAAGATAGCGGGAGGGCCGTCGAGCAGTACTTC. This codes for CASREDSGRAVEQYF.

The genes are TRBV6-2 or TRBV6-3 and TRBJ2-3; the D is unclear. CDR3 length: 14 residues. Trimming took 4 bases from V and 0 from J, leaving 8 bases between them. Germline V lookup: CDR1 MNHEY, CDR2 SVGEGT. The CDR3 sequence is CASSSLESTDTQYF. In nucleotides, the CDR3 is TGTGCCAGCAGTTCCCTGGAGAGCACAGATACGCAGTATTTT.